The next 23 T cell receptor beta chains were all read from a single sample in a study of cytomegalovirus exposure and HLA in healthy donors. Using immunoSEQ multiplex PCR, the repertoire was profiled, and TCRdb retains in-frame clones only, with some absent. The table lists about 160,000 clones, around 92% of them singletons. The sequenced sample was PBMCs. These receptors all come from a man aged 18 to 35 in good health and CMV-seropositive.

In the case of this clone: A junction boundary mismatches the germline segment, possibly from a read error. The rearrangement uses TRBV6-6 and TRBJ2-7, with 7 nucleotides matching TRBD2. The CDR3 is 14 amino acids. Germline values: CDR1 MNHNY, CDR2 SVGAGI (reference sequence). The DNA for the CDR3 is TGTGCCAGCAGTCACTCTAGCGGAACCTACGAGCAGTACTTC. Protein: CASSHSSGTYEQYF.

This clone was found once. The chain combines TRBV11-3 with TRBJ2-1; TRBD1 matches 7 bases. This CDR3 spans 15 amino acids. Per germline, CDR1 SGHNT and CDR2 YENEEA. V lost 5 bases to trimming and J lost 2 bases; unmatched junction nucleotides: 6. CDR3 sequence: CASSIRDSPYNEQFF. The DNA of the CDR3 is TGTGCCAGCAGCATCAGGGACAGCCCCTACAATGAGCAGTTCTTC.

The chain is built from TRBV7-9 and TRBJ2-5; D is unclear. V lost 6 bases to trimming and J lost 2 bases, with 10 bases between them. There are 13 residues in the CDR3. Germline-derived CDR1 and CDR2 are SEHNR and FQNEAQ (reference sequence). This chain's CDR3 is CASSQELQETQYF. DNA of the CDR3: TGTGCCAGCAGTCAAGAGTTGCAAGAGACCCAGTACTTC.

The chain combines TRBV5-1 with TRBJ2-1, with 8 bases identical to TRBD2. Germline values: CDR1 SGHRS, CDR2 YFSETQ. V trimming: 3 bases; J trimming: 0 bases; junction bases outside the gene matches: 2. This CDR3 is built from 15 residues. For the CDR3, the DNA is TGCGCCAGCAGCTGGGGGACTAGCTCCTACAATGAGCAGTTCTTC. This translates into CASSWGTSSYNEQFF.

The chain is built from TRBV6-6 and TRBJ1-1, with D possibly TRBD1 on 6 matching bases. The V gene's germline CDR1 is MNHNY and CDR2 SVGAGI (reference sequence). The CDR3 sequence is 14 residues long. Trimming stripped 6 bases from V and 0 bases from J, with 11 bases between. The CDR3 reads CASSMDRMNTEAFF. The DNA for the CDR3 is TGTGCCAGCAGCATGGACAGAATGAACACTGAAGCTTTCTTT.

The chain is built from TRBV30 and TRBJ2-7; TRBD1 matches 7 bases. The CDR3 has 14 amino acids. Germline CDR1 reads GTSNPN; CDR2 reads SVGIG (reference sequence). V gave up 0 bases and J gave up 2 bases; unmatched junction bases: 4. In DNA, the CDR3 is TGTGCCTGGAGTGTCCGGGACAGCGCCTACGAGCAGTACTTC. Protein: CAWSVRDSAYEQYF. Based on the CDR3 plus reference TRBV30 and TRBJ2-7, the full variable domain is SQTIHQWPATLVQPVGSPLSLECTVEGTSNPNLYWYRQAAGRGLQLLFYSVGIGQISSEVPQNLSASRPQDRQFILSSKKLLLSDSGFYLCAWSVRDSAYEQYFGPGTRLTVT.

The gene calls are TRBV7-9 and TRBJ2-5; D perhaps matches TRBD2 (6 bases). The CDR3 totals 13 residues. Germline V gene sequence: CDR1 SEHNR, CDR2 FQNEAQ (reference sequence). V was shortened by 5 bases and J by 3 bases, with 10 bases between the two germline ends. The CDR3 protein is CASSPPSEETQYF. In nucleotides, the CDR3 is TGTGCCAGCAGCCCCCCTAGCGAAGAGACCCAGTACTTC.

The rearrangement joins TRBV11-3 to TRBJ2-7, with 8 bases fitting TRBD1. This CDR3 region has 15 residues. Per germline, CDR1 SGHNT and CDR2 YENEEA. J lost 5 bases, V lost 5 bases, and 11 bases had no gene match. The CDR3 DNA reads as TGTGCCAGCAGCCCCTACAGGGGGGTTGCGGACGAGCAGTACTTC. Translated, it gives CASSPYRGVADEQYF. Looking up the rest from reference TRBV11-3 and TRBJ2-7 gives the full variable domain: EAGVVQSPRYKIIEKKQPVAFWCNPISGHNTLYWYLQNLGQGPELLIRYENEEAVDDSQLPKDRFSAERLKGVDSTLKIQPAELGDSAVYLCASSPYRGVADEQYFGPGTRLTVT.

V is TRBV25-1 and J is TRBJ1-4, with a possible D match to TRBD1 (5 bases). This CDR3 spans 16 amino acids. Trimming took off 0 bases at V and 7 bases at J, with 15 bases between the two ends. Germline assignment: CDR1 MGHDK and CDR2 SYGVNS. CDR3: CASSEYGAGPAEKLFF. CDR3 bases: TGTGCCAGCAGTGAATACGGTGCAGGGCCTGCTGAAAAACTGTTTTTT.

The chain uses TRBV2 and TRBJ1-2; perhaps TRBD1 as D (5 bases). With 8 bases removed from V and 4 bases from J, the gap between germline ends came to 8 bases. Germline loops: CDR1 SNHLY, CDR2 FYNNEI. The CDR3 loop spans 11 amino acids. The CDR3 here is CASSGGYGYTF. CDR3 in DNA: TGTGCCAGCTCGGGGGGCTATGGCTACACCTTC.

The V and J genes are TRBV27 and TRBJ2-6, with a tentative D call TRBD2 (5 bases). Trimming removed 6 bases from V and 3 bases from J, with 15 bases in between. The CDR3 runs to 16 residues. Germline assignment: CDR1 MNHEY and CDR2 SMNVEV (reference sequence). The CDR3 DNA sequence: TGTGCCAGCAGCCCAGCCCGGGGATTTGGGGCCAACGTCCTGACTTTC. It yields the protein CASSPARGFGANVLTF.

The V and J genes are TRBV5-8 and TRBJ2-3, with D tentatively TRBD2 (6 bases). The CDR3 is 14 amino acids. Trimming took off 5 bases at V and 7 bases at J, with 17 bases between the two ends. CDR1 and CDR2 (germline): SGHTS, YDEGEE. DNA of the CDR3: TGTGCCAGCAGAGGAGGGACGGATGGGAATACGCAGTATTTT. This translates into CASRGGTDGNTQYF. The whole variable domain, remainder taken from reference TRBV5-8 and TRBJ2-3, is EAGVTQSPTHLIKTRGQQATLRCSPISGHTSVYWYQQALGLGLQFLLWYDEGEERNRGNFPPRFSGRQFPNYSSELNVNALELEDSALYLCASRGGTDGNTQYFGPGTRLTVL.

V gene TRBV7-9 combines with J gene TRBJ2-2, with 13 bases that match TRBD2. Germline V gene lookup returns CDR1 SEHNR and CDR2 FQNEAQ (reference sequence). V trimming: 10 bases; J trimming: 2 bases; junction bases outside the gene matches: 7. This CDR3 region has 16 residues. The CDR3 spells CATWTSGSHNTGELFF. In DNA form, the CDR3 reads TGTGCCACTTGGACTAGCGGGAGCCACAACACCGGGGAGCTGTTTTTT.

V and J are TRBV20-1 and TRBJ2-5; D possibly corresponds to TRBD2 (5 bases). This CDR3 spans 11 amino acids. Germline assignment: CDR1 DFQATT and CDR2 SNEGSKA (reference sequence). The ends were cut back, 5 bases at V and 4 bases at J, with 8 bases in the middle. DNA for the CDR3: TGCAGTGCTGATCGGGGAGAGACCCAGTACTTC. Encoded protein: CSADRGETQYF.

This chain links TRBV18 with TRBJ2-7, with D unresolved. This CDR3 region has 12 residues. Looked up from germline, CDR1 is KGHSH and CDR2 is LQKENI. V dropped 5 bases and J dropped 0 bases, with 5 bases sitting between them. The chain's CDR3 is CASSSGSYEQYF. In DNA, the CDR3 is TGTGCCAGCTCATCCGGCTCCTACGAGCAGTACTTC.

The genes are TRBV7-2 and TRBJ2-2, with a weak D call TRBD1 (5 bases). CDR3 length: 13 amino acids. The germline gives CDR1 SGHTA, CDR2 FQGNSA. V was shortened by 3 bases and J by 5 bases, with 7 bases between the two germline ends. The DNA of the CDR3 is TGTGCCAGCAGCTTCCAGGGTACCGGGGAGCTGTTTTTT. Its protein product is CASSFQGTGELFF.

This clone came up a few times. This chain links TRBV5-1 with TRBJ2-5, with TRBD1 matching 8 bases. The CDR3 consists of 13 residues. Germline loops: CDR1 SGHRS, CDR2 YFSETQ. V lost 4 bases, J lost 5 bases, and 4 bases stayed unmatched. CDR3 region: CASSQGARETQYF. CDR3 nucleotides: TGCGCCAGCAGCCAGGGGGCACGGGAGACCCAGTACTTC.

The chain carries TRBV7-9 and TRBJ2-1; 12 bases align to TRBD2. CDR1 and CDR2 from the germline V gene are SEHNR and FQNEAQ (reference sequence). Unmatched junction bases numbered 12, after V lost 4 bases and J lost 8 bases. The CDR3 is 17 amino acids. The CDR3 is CASSSTTSGSVLDEQFF. CDR3 sequence (DNA): TGTGCCAGCAGCTCCACGACTAGCGGGAGCGTGTTGGATGAGCAGTTCTTC.

This sequence joins TRBV11-2 and TRBJ1-5, with D hard to call. The germline V gene encodes CDR1 SGHAT and CDR2 FQNNGV. V shed 1 base and J shed 5 bases, with 9 bases lying between them. The CDR3 loop spans 14 amino acids. CDR3 nucleotide sequence: TGTGCCAGCAGCTTAGTTGTGGGCTATCAGCCCCAGCATTTT. The encoded protein is CASSLVVGYQPQHF.

This clone was counted only a few times. The rearrangement links TRBV27 to TRBJ2-7, with D maybe TRBD1 (5 bases). Trimming shortened V by 3 bases and J by 2 bases, and 8 bases separated the two germline ends. Germline-derived CDR1 and CDR2 are MNHEY and SMNVEV (reference sequence). The CDR3 loop spans 13 amino acids. The CDR3 here is CASSLQGPYEQYF. The CDR3 region has the DNA TGTGCCAGCAGTTTGCAGGGTCCCTACGAGCAGTACTTC.

The rearrangement uses TRBV20-1 and TRBJ1-2; D ambiguous. The germline CDR1 and CDR2 sequences are DFQATT and SNEGSKA (reference sequence). The CDR3 is made up of 11 amino acids. The V end was cut by 0 bases, the J end by 10 bases, with 9 bases between. CDR3 region: CSAREVSYYTF. The CDR3 DNA reads TGCAGTGCTAGAGAAGTCTCCTACTACACCTTC.

The gene calls are TRBV5-1 and TRBJ2-7; 11 bases are shared with TRBD2. Germline CDR1 SGHRS, CDR2 YFSETQ. V lost 0 bases and J lost 3; bases outside the gene matches: 2. The CDR3 runs 15 residues. The CDR3 loop reads CASSLGLAGNYEQYF. The CDR3 DNA follows: TGCGCCAGCAGCTTGGGACTAGCGGGGAACTACGAGCAGTACTTC.

The V gene is TRBV18, the J gene TRBJ2-6; D gene uncertain. CDR3 length equals 17 residues. In germline, CDR1 is KGHSH, CDR2 LQKENI. Trimming removed 3 bases from V and 0 bases from J, with 12 bases in between. The CDR3 DNA sequence: TGTGCCAGCTCACCGCAGGCCCTAACCTCTGGGGCCAACGTCCTGACTTTC. This gives the protein CASSPQALTSGANVLTF.